This T cell receptor beta chain originates from a study of T cell responses to AZD1222 COVID-19 vaccine. Sequenced by immunoSEQ multiplex PCR; TCRdb stores in-frame clones only, minus some. The sample has about 55,000 clones, 87% seen once; the top ten hold approximately 4.1%. With respect to this clone: Its antigen remains unknown.

The CDR3 spans 13 residues. Germline-derived CDR1 and CDR2 are SEHNR and FQNEAQ (reference sequence). Trimming took 5 bases from V and 1 from J; bases not matched to a gene: 1. Regarding the study as a whole: Epitopes outside B.1.351 and B.1.1.7 mutated regions reportedly drew nearly half of spike TCRs.

This sample comprised peripheral blood, obtained on day 0 of AZD1222 vaccination. This TCR came from an adult in good health. V usage is TRBV7-9 and J usage is TRBJ2-5; 7 nucleotides line up with TRBD1. In nucleotides, the CDR3 is TGTGCCAGCAGCAGGGACAGCCAAGAGACCCAGTACTTC. Protein product: CASSRDSQETQYF.